The 30 T cell receptor beta chains presented below share a single source sample, sequenced in a study of cytomegalovirus exposure and HLA in healthy donors (dated by TCRdb to 2016 to 2017). Library generation was performed with the immunoSEQ multiplex PCR assay. The multiplex PCR relied on a mix of 60 forward primers for TCR Vbeta segments and 13 reverse primers for TCR Jbeta segments. TCRdb obtained this table from immuneACCESS and retained in-frame rearrangements with V and J assigned. These tables miss some clones; where compared with another copy, unresolved V genes account for less than half of the shortfall, and the remainder is unexplained. This sample holds approximately 190,000 clones; roughly 80% were observed only once. The ten largest clones take up around 4% of the sample. Sequencing was performed on PBMCs. These receptors were collected from a man between 50 and 59 years old in good health and CMV-seronegative.

The chain recombines TRBV7-2 with TRBJ2-1; D may be TRBD2 (6 bases). V was clipped by 0 bases and J by 8 bases, with 11 bases between them. The CDR3 loop spans 14 amino acids. Germline CDR1 reads SGHTA; CDR2 reads FQGNSA. The CDR3 protein is CASSLASREDEQFF. The CDR3 coding sequence is TGTGCCAGCAGCTTAGCGAGCAGGGAGGATGAGCAGTTCTTC.

The table lists this clone with a few counts. J is TRBJ2-3 and V is TRBV5-1, with 10 bases identical to TRBD2. Germline-derived CDR1 and CDR2 are SGHRS and YFSETQ. The V segment lost 0 bases and the J segment 0 bases; nucleotides outside the gene matches: 4. This CDR3 is built from 17 residues. The DNA for the CDR3 is TGCGCCAGCAGCTTGGGACTAGCGGGTTCTAGCACAGATACGCAGTATTTT. Translating it yields CASSLGLAGSSTDTQYF.

A single count supports this clone. The rearrangement uses TRBV18 and TRBJ1-5; 8 bases map to TRBD1. This CDR3 contains 13 residues. Trimming cost V 2 bases and J 8 bases; bases outside gene matches: 2. CDR1 and CDR2 (germline): KGHSH, LQKENI. In DNA, the CDR3 is TGTGCCAGCTCACCAGACAGGGGCAAGCCCCAGCATTTT. Translating gives CASSPDRGKPQHF.

The J gene is TRBJ1-2, the V gene TRBV5-4; D not certain. CDR1 is SGHNT, CDR2 YYREEE, per germline (reference sequence). Trimming removed 4 bases at V and 0 bases at J, with 25 bases between. This CDR3 is built from 19 residues. CDR3 sequence reads: CASSLGNRFSGGANYGYTF. As DNA, the CDR3 is TGTGCCAGCAGCCTCGGCAACCGATTCTCAGGAGGAGCTAACTATGGCTACACCTTC.

The chain couples TRBV4-1 to TRBJ2-1, with TRBD1 matching over 8 bases. The V gene's germline CDR1 is MGHRA and CDR2 YSYEKL. V dropped 4 bases and J dropped 4; count of bases not matched to a gene: 6. The CDR3 has 15 residues. The CDR3 DNA is TGCGCCAGCAGCCTACGCAGGGGGCAATACAATGAGCAGTTCTTC. The encoded protein is CASSLRRGQYNEQFF.

The chain employs TRBV6-1 and TRBJ1-5, with a weak D call TRBD1 (6 bases). The CDR3 covers 14 residues. CDR1 and CDR2 (germline): MNHNS, SASEGT. The V end lost 4 bases, the J end lost 10 bases, and 17 bases lay between the germline ends. For the CDR3, the DNA is TGTGCCAGCAGTGTCGCGGACAGAACTTCTCCCCAGCATTTT. Protein: CASSVADRTSPQHF.

The chain recombines TRBV6-5 with TRBJ1-5; 7 nucleotides agree with TRBD1. V gave up 10 bases and J gave up 3 bases; unmatched junction bases: 9. This CDR3 is built from 14 residues. Per the germline V gene, CDR1 is MNHEY and CDR2 is SVGAGI. The CDR3 nucleotides read TGTGCCACCGCACCGGGACAGTTCAATCAGCCCCAGCATTTT. Its translation: CATAPGQFNQPQHF.

V is TRBV7-2 and J is TRBJ2-3; 10 bases match TRBD2. In germline, CDR1 is SGHTA, CDR2 FQGNSA. V lost 5 bases, J lost 6 bases, and 11 bases stayed unmatched. The length of the CDR3 is 16 residues. The CDR3 bases are TGTGCCAGCAGCCCCCCTAGCGGGGGCCTGGGGGATACGCAGTATTTT. This translates into CASSPPSGGLGDTQYF.

This chain connects TRBV7-8 to TRBJ2-5, with 11 bases identical to TRBD1. CDR1 SGHVS and CDR2 FQNEAQ come from the germline V gene. CDR3 length equals 16 residues. After removal of 0 bases from V and 5 bases from J, the junction contained 5 bases not matched to a gene. CDR3 region: CASSLADRGQGETQYF. The CDR3 coding sequence is TGTGCCAGCAGCTTAGCGGACAGGGGGCAGGGGGAGACCCAGTACTTC.

V gene TRBV15 combines with J gene TRBJ2-7; 14 bases match TRBD2. V lost 3 bases, J lost 7 bases, and 8 bases stayed unmatched. Germline loops: CDR1 LNHNV, CDR2 YYDKDF (reference sequence). The CDR3 spans 16 residues. This chain's CDR3 is CATSSPGTSGGYEQYF. CDR3 DNA sequence: TGTGCCACCAGCAGCCCCGGGACTAGCGGGGGTTATGAGCAGTACTTC.

V and J are TRBV27 and TRBJ1-1, with D perhaps TRBD1 (5 bases). CDR1 MNHEY and CDR2 SMNVEV come from the germline V gene (reference sequence). The length of the CDR3 is 13 residues. Trimming stripped 5 bases from V and 4 bases from J, with 11 bases between. The CDR3 DNA reads TGTGCCAGCAGTACCCGGGGGGGCACTGAAGCTTTCTTT. Translating it yields CASSTRGGTEAFF.

About this clone itself: One junction end disagrees with the germline gene, perhaps due to a read error. V is TRBV7-9 and J is TRBJ1-6; maybe TRBD1 (5 bases). The length of the CDR3 is 16 residues. Germline assignment: CDR1 SEHNR and CDR2 FQNEAQ (reference sequence). CDR3 sequence reads: CSSSFQSGGANSPLHF. The CDR3 coding sequence is TGTTCCAGCAGCTTCCAAAGTGGTGGGGCGAATTCACCCCTCCACTTT. Variable domain in full (rest from reference TRBV7-9 and TRBJ1-6): DTGVSQNPRHKITKRGQNVTFRCDPISEHNRLYWYRQTLGQGPEFLTYFQNEAQLEKSRLLSDRFSAERPKGSFSTLEIQRTEQGDSAMYLCSSSFQSGGANSPLHFGNGTRLTVT.

The rearrangement links TRBV7-8 to TRBJ1-1, with D possibly matching TRBD1 (5 bases). V was clipped by 2 bases and J by 5 bases, with 15 bases between them. This CDR3 has 15 amino acids. The V gene's germline CDR1 is SGHVS and CDR2 FQNEAQ. This chain's CDR3 is CASSLSGGLGTEAFF. The CDR3 DNA follows: TGTGCCAGCAGCTTATCGGGGGGACTAGGGACTGAAGCTTTCTTT.

The rearrangement uses TRBV4-3 and TRBJ1-4; TRBD1 matches at 7 bases. The CDR3 is 19 amino acids. The germline CDR1 and CDR2 sequences are LGHNA and YSLEER. The ends lost 0 bases at V and 0 bases at J; junction bases unmatched: 10. CDR3 nucleotides: TGCGCCAGCAGCCAAGATGGGCCAGGGGGATTTGCAACTAATGAAAAACTGTTTTTT. Translated, it gives CASSQDGPGGFATNEKLFF.

The chain couples TRBV9 to TRBJ1-3; the D is unclear. The CDR3 spans 16 residues. Germline values: CDR1 SGDLS, CDR2 YYNGEE. The V end was cut by 3 bases, the J end by 3 bases, with 16 bases between. In DNA form, the CDR3 reads TGTGCCAGCAGCGCAACGCCGGGGATCGGTGGAAACACCATATATTTT. This encodes CASSATPGIGGNTIYF.

J is TRBJ2-7 and V is TRBV9; TRBD1 aligns across 12 bases. Losses at the gene ends were 3 bases for V and 6 bases for J; bases not matched to a gene: 7. Germline-derived CDR1 and CDR2 are SGDLS and YYNGEE. There are 15 residues in the CDR3. Here the CDR3 DNA reads TGTGCCAGCAGCGAGATGGGGACAGGGGGCCGCGAGCAGTACTTC. Protein product: CASSEMGTGGREQYF.

This chain connects TRBV7-2 to TRBJ1-2; D is uncertain. The germline V gene has CDR1 SGHTA and CDR2 FQGNSA. This CDR3 has 13 residues. V was clipped by 2 bases and J by 8 bases, with 12 bases between them. The CDR3 loop reads CASSLRGAEGYTF. The CDR3 bases are TGTGCCAGCAGCTTAAGAGGCGCTGAGGGCTACACCTTC.

The chain carries TRBV7-3 and TRBJ2-7; the match to TRBD1 covers 8 bases. The CDR3 has 15 amino acids. V shed 5 bases and J 1 base; nucleotides not matched to a gene: 7. The V gene's germline CDR1 is SGHTA and CDR2 FQGTGA. CDR3 loop: CASSLGTGNSYEQYF. CDR3 coding DNA: TGTGCCAGCAGCCTTGGGACAGGAAATTCCTACGAGCAGTACTTC.

This clone came up once. V usage is TRBV5-5 and J usage is TRBJ1-1, with D tentatively TRBD1 (5 bases). From germline, CDR1 is SGHKS and CDR2 YYEKEE (reference sequence). The CDR3 consists of 15 residues. The ends were cut back, 4 bases at V and 3 bases at J, with 16 bases in the middle. CDR3 nucleotide sequence: TGTGCCAGCAGCCCGGGAGGGGTTCGGTACACTGAAGCTTTCTTT. This translates into CASSPGGVRYTEAFF.

In its sample, this clone was seen once. The chain is built from TRBV7-9 and TRBJ1-1; TRBD1 is a possible D gene (6 bases). This CDR3 is built from 14 residues. CDR1 and CDR2 from the germline V gene are SEHNR and FQNEAQ (reference sequence). Trimming took off 5 bases at V and 1 base at J, with 11 bases between the two ends. The CDR3: CASSPGTRNTEAFF. The CDR3 nucleotides read TGTGCCAGCAGCCCCGGGACACGGAACACTGAAGCTTTCTTT. The entire variable domain, with the rest obtained from reference TRBV7-9 and TRBJ1-1, is as follows: DTGVSQNPRHKITKRGQNVTFRCDPISEHNRLYWYRQTLGQGPEFLTYFQNEAQLEKSRLLSDRFSAERPKGSFSTLEIQRTEQGDSAMYLCASSPGTRNTEAFFGQGTRLTVV.

This chain joins TRBV7-7 and TRBJ2-7, with a possible D match to TRBD1 (6 bases). The V and J ends lost 5 bases and 0 bases respectively, with 11 bases between them. Germline V CDR1 and CDR2: SSHAT, FNYEAQ (reference sequence). The CDR3 loop spans 14 amino acids. The CDR3 sequence: CASSPGQSSYEQYF. The CDR3 nucleotides are TGTGCCAGCAGCCCAGGACAGAGCTCCTACGAGCAGTACTTC. The full variable domain, with the rest looked up from reference TRBV7-7 and TRBJ2-7, is GAGVSQSPRYKVTKRGQDVTLRCDPISSHATLYWYQQALGQGPEFLTYFNYEAQPDKSGLPSDRFSAERPEGSISTLTIQRTEQRDSAMYRCASSPGQSSYEQYFGPGTRLTVT.

The CDR3 sequence is CASSVTVILSGNTIYF. DNA of the CDR3: TGTGCCAGCAGTGTGACAGTTATACTCTCTGGAAACACCATATATTTT. J is TRBJ1-3 and V is TRBV6-1; D may be TRBD1 (5 bases). With 4 bases removed from V and 0 bases from J, the gap between germline ends came to 13 bases. Germline loops: CDR1 MNHNS, CDR2 SASEGT. This CDR3 contains 16 residues.

This clone has only one observation. The chain links TRBV2 to TRBJ1-2; D is undetermined. Germline V gene lookup returns CDR1 SNHLY and CDR2 FYNNEI. The V end was cut by 9 bases, the J end by 6 bases, with 5 bases between. This CDR3 is 9 amino acids long. DNA of the CDR3: TGTGCCAGGTCGGATGGCTACACCTTC. Protein: CARSDGYTF.

The J gene is TRBJ1-2, the V gene TRBV7-2; a possible D gene is TRBD1 (6 bases). In germline, CDR1 is SGHTA, CDR2 FQGNSA. The CDR3 covers 15 residues. V was trimmed by 5 bases and J by 0 bases, leaving 13 bases between them. The CDR3, as DNA: TGTGCCAGCAGCGTAACAGGGAATCCTAACTATGGCTACACCTTC. This translates into CASSVTGNPNYGYTF.

V is TRBV7-2 and J is TRBJ2-7, with TRBD2 identical over 12 bases. The J segment lost 3 bases and the V segment lost 4 bases, leaving 13 bases of the junction unmatched. The CDR3 runs 18 residues. The V gene's germline CDR1 is SGHTA and CDR2 FQGNSA. DNA of the CDR3: TGTGCCAGCAGCTCCCTAGGAACTAGCGGGGGGCCTATCTACGAGCAGTACTTC. Its translation: CASSSLGTSGGPIYEQYF.

The genes are TRBV29-1 and TRBJ1-1; possibly TRBD1 for D (5 bases). The V gene's germline CDR1 is SQVTM and CDR2 ANQGSEA. V was shortened by 3 bases and J by 6 bases, with 8 bases between the two germline ends. The CDR3 contains 11 residues. In DNA form, the CDR3 reads TGCAGCGTTGATGGGGCCCCTGAAGCTTTCTTT. Translation gives CSVDGAPEAFF.

The genes are TRBV2 and TRBJ1-2; possibly TRBD1 for D (6 bases). Per the germline V gene, CDR1 is SNHLY and CDR2 is FYNNEI. The CDR3 sequence is 12 residues long. With 6 bases removed from V and 5 bases from J, the gap between germline ends came to 10 bases. The CDR3 sequence: CASRDQGYGYTF. CDR3 nucleotides: TGTGCCAGCAGAGACCAGGGGTATGGCTACACCTTC.

This clone was detected only once. V gene TRBV25-1 combines with J gene TRBJ2-5; possible D gene TRBD1, 5 bases. Germline V gives CDR1 MGHDK, CDR2 SYGVNS. Trimming removed 3 bases from V and 5 bases from J, with 16 bases in between. The CDR3 has 15 residues. In nucleotides, the CDR3 is TGTGCCAGCAGTGATCCCTACGACAGTAGCGAGACCCAGTACTTC. The encoded protein is CASSDPYDSSETQYF.

V and J are TRBV14 and TRBJ1-2; tentatively, D is TRBD1 (5 bases). Deletions cut 3 bases from V and 0 bases from J, with 14 bases between. Germline CDR1 SGHDN, CDR2 FVKESK. The CDR3 length is 16 residues. The CDR3 region has the DNA TGTGCCAGCAGCCATGGATCAGGGCTAGCTAACTATGGCTACACCTTC. Protein product: CASSHGSGLANYGYTF.

The chain has TRBV19 and TRBJ1-5, with D tentatively TRBD1 (6 bases). Trimming removed 7 bases at V and 3 bases at J, with 13 bases between. Germline V gene lookup returns CDR1 LNHDA and CDR2 SQIVND (reference sequence). This CDR3 is 14 amino acids long. The CDR3 region is CASTRGPNNQPQHF. DNA of the CDR3: TGTGCCAGTACGCGGGGGCCGAACAATCAGCCCCAGCATTTT.